This T cell receptor (beta chain) emerged from a study of T cell responses to AZD1222 COVID-19 vaccine. Looking at the study overall: Pooling of second doses given at about 4 or about 12 weeks was done. Whole-study results and caveats: Epitopes outside B.1.351 and B.1.1.7 mutated regions reportedly drew nearly half of spike TCRs. Most donors were white British and more were female, and clonal diversity was possibly underestimated. Samples come after the peak T cell response, not at day 14.

As to this clone: Its antigen is unknown.

Clones were read by immunoSEQ multiplex PCR, and TCRdb kept only the in-frame ones, dropping some. The data hold around 140,000 clones, with roughly 91% observed a single time. Trimming shortened V by 2 bases and J by 8 bases, and 10 bases separated the two germline ends. CDR1 is LNHNV, CDR2 YYDKDF, per germline (reference sequence). This CDR3 region has 13 residues. The sequence derives from an adult in good health. The material sequenced was peripheral blood, taken on day 0 of AZD1222 vaccination. The chain combines TRBV15 with TRBJ2-1, with D possibly being TRBD1 (5 bases). CDR3 in DNA: TGTGCCACCAGCAGAATAACAGGTTATGAGCAGTTCTTC. The encoded protein is CATSRITGYEQFF.